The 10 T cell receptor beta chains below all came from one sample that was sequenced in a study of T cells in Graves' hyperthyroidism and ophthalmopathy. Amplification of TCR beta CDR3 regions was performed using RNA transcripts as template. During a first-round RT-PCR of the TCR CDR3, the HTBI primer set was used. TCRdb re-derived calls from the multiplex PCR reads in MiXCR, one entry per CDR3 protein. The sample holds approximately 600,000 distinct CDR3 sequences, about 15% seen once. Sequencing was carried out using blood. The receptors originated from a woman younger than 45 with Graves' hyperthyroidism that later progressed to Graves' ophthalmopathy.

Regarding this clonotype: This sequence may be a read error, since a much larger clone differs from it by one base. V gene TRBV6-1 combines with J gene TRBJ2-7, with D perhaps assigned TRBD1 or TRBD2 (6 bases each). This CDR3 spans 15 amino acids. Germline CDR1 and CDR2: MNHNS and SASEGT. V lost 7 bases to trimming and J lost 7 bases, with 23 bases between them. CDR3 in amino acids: CASNPTRVGAGEQYF. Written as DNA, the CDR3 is TGTGCCAGCAATCCAACCCGGGTGGGGGCGGGAGAGCAGTACTTC.

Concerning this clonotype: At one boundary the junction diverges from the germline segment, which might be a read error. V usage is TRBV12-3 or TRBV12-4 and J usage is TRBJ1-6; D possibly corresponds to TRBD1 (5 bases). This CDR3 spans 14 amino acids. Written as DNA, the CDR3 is TGTGCCAGCAGCCCCGCAGGGCGCCGTTCACCCCGCCACTTT. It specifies CASSPAGRRSPRHF.

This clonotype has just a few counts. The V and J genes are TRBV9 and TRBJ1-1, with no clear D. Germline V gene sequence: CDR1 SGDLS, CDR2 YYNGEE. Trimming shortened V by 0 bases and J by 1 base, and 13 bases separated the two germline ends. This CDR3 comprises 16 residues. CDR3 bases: TGTGCCAGCAGCGTAGGCGTAGGAGTGGAGAACACTGAAGCTTTCTTT. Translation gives CASSVGVGVENTEAFF. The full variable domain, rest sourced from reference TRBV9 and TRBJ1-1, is DSGVTQTPKHLITATGQRVTLRCSPRSGDLSVYWYQQSLDQGLQFLIQYYNGEERAKGNILERFSAQQFPDLHSELNLSSLELGDSALYFCASSVGVGVENTEAFFGQGTRLTVV.

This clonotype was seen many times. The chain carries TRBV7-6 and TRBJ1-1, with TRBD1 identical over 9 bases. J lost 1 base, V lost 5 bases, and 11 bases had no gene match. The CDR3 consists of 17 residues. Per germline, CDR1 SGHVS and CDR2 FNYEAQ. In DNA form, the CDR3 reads TGTGCCAGCAGCCTCACAAACCCGGGACAGGGGAACACTGAAGCTTTCTTT. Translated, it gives CASSLTNPGQGNTEAFF. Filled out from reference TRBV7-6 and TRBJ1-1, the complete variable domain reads GAGVSQSPRYKVTKRGQDVALRCDPISGHVSLYWYRQALGQGPEFLTYFNYEAQQDKSGLPNDRFSAERPEGSISTLTIQRTEQRDSAMYRCASSLTNPGQGNTEAFFGQGTRLTVV.

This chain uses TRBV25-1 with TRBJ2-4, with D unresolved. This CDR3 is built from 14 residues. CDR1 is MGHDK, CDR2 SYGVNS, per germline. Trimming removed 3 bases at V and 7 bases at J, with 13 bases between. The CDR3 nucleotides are TGTGCCAGCAGTGATGGGTCCTTGGGGAACATTCAGTACTTC. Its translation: CASSDGSLGNIQYF.

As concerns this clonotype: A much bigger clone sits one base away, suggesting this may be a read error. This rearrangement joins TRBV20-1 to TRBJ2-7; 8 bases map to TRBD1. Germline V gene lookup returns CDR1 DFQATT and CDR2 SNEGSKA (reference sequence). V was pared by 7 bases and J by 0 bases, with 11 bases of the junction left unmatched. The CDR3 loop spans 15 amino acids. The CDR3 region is CSVTNPGGVSYEQYF. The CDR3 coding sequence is TGCAGTGTGACAAACCCAGGGGGCGTCTCCTACGAGCAGTACTTC.

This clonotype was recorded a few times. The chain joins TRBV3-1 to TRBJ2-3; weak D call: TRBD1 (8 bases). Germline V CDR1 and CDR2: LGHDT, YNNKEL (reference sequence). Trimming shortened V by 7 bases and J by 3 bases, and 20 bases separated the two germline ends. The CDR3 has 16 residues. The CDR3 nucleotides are TGTGCCAGCACCCATACAGGGGGGGCCAGTACAGATACGCAGTATTTT. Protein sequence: CASTHTGGASTDTQYF.

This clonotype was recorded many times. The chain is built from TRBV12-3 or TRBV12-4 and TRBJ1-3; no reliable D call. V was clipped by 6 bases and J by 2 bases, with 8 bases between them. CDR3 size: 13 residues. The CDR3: CASRNAAGNTIYF. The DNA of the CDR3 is TGTGCCAGCAGGAACGCAGCTGGAAACACCATATATTTT.

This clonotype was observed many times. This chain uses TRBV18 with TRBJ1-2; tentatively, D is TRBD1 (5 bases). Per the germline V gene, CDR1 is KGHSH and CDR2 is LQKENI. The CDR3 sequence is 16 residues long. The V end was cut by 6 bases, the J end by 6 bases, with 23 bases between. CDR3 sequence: CASSPGQEPLAHGYTF. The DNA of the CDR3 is TGTGCCAGCTCCCCGGGGCAAGAACCGCTAGCCCATGGCTACACCTTC. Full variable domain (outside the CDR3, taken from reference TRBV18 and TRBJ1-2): NAGVMQNPRHLVRRRGQEARLRCSPMKGHSHVYWYRQLPEEGLKFMVYLQKENIIDESGMPKERFSAEFPKEGPSILRIQQVVRGDSAAYFCASSPGQEPLAHGYTFGSGTRLTVV.

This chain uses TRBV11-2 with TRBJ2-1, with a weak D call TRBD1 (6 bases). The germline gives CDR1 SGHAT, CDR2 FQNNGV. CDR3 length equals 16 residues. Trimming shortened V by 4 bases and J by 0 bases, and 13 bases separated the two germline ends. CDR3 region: CASSSRQDSSYNEQFF. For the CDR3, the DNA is TGTGCCAGCAGCTCGAGACAGGACAGCTCCTACAATGAGCAGTTCTTC.